This record looks at one T cell receptor beta chain sequence and its context. Its antigen is not identified. Authors of the study amplified TCR beta CDR3 regions from RNA transcripts. HTBI primers were the set used in a first-round RT-PCR of the TCR CDR3. TCRdb recomputed calls from the multiplex PCR reads with MiXCR, one row per CDR3 protein. The data show about 400,000 distinct CDR3 sequences, around 15% seen once. Those patients with uncontrolled infection, other autoimmune disease, pregnancy or lactation were excluded. Diagnostic assessment was based on clinical symptoms, serum thyroxine and TRAb, thyroid ultrasound and orbital computed tomography. Fresh peripheral blood, 10 ml, yielded the PBMCs. Trimming cost V 3 bases and J 9 bases, with 15 bases left between them. CDR1 is DFQATT and CDR2 is SNEGSKA in the germline V gene (reference sequence). The CDR3 is made up of 14 amino acids. This entry belongs to a study of T cells in Graves' hyperthyroidism and ophthalmopathy.

General study results and limits: Ophthalmopathy and stable hyperthyroidism were separated by a 13 V-J model.

Sequencing was performed on blood. The sequence derives from a man aged 45-60 years with Graves' ophthalmopathy. The rearrangement links TRBV20-1 to TRBJ1-6; D is possibly TRBD1 (5 bases). The CDR3 region has the DNA TGCAGTGCTAGCCAGCAGGGCGGTGGTTCACCCCTCCACTTT. Amino acid sequence: CSASQQGGGSPLHF.